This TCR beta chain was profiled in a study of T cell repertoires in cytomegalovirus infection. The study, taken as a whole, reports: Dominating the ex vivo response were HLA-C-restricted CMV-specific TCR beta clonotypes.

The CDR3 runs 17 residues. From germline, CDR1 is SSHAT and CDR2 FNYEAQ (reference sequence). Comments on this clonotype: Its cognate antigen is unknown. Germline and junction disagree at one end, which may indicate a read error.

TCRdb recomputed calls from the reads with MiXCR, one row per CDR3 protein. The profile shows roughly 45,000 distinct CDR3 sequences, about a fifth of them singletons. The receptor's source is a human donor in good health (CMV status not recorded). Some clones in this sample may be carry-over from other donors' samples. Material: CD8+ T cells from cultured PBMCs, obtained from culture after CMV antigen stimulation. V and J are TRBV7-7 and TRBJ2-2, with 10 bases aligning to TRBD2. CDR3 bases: TGTGCTAGCAGCTTAAGGACTAGCGGACCGAACACCGGGGAGCTGTTTTTT. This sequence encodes CASSLRTSGPNTGELFF. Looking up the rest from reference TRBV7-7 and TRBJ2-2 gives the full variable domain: GAGVSQSPRYKVTKRGQDVTLRCDPISSHATLYWYQQALGQGPEFLTYFNYEAQPDKSGLPSDRFSAERPEGSISTLTIQRTEQRDSAMYRCASSLRTSGPNTGELFFGEGSRLTVL.